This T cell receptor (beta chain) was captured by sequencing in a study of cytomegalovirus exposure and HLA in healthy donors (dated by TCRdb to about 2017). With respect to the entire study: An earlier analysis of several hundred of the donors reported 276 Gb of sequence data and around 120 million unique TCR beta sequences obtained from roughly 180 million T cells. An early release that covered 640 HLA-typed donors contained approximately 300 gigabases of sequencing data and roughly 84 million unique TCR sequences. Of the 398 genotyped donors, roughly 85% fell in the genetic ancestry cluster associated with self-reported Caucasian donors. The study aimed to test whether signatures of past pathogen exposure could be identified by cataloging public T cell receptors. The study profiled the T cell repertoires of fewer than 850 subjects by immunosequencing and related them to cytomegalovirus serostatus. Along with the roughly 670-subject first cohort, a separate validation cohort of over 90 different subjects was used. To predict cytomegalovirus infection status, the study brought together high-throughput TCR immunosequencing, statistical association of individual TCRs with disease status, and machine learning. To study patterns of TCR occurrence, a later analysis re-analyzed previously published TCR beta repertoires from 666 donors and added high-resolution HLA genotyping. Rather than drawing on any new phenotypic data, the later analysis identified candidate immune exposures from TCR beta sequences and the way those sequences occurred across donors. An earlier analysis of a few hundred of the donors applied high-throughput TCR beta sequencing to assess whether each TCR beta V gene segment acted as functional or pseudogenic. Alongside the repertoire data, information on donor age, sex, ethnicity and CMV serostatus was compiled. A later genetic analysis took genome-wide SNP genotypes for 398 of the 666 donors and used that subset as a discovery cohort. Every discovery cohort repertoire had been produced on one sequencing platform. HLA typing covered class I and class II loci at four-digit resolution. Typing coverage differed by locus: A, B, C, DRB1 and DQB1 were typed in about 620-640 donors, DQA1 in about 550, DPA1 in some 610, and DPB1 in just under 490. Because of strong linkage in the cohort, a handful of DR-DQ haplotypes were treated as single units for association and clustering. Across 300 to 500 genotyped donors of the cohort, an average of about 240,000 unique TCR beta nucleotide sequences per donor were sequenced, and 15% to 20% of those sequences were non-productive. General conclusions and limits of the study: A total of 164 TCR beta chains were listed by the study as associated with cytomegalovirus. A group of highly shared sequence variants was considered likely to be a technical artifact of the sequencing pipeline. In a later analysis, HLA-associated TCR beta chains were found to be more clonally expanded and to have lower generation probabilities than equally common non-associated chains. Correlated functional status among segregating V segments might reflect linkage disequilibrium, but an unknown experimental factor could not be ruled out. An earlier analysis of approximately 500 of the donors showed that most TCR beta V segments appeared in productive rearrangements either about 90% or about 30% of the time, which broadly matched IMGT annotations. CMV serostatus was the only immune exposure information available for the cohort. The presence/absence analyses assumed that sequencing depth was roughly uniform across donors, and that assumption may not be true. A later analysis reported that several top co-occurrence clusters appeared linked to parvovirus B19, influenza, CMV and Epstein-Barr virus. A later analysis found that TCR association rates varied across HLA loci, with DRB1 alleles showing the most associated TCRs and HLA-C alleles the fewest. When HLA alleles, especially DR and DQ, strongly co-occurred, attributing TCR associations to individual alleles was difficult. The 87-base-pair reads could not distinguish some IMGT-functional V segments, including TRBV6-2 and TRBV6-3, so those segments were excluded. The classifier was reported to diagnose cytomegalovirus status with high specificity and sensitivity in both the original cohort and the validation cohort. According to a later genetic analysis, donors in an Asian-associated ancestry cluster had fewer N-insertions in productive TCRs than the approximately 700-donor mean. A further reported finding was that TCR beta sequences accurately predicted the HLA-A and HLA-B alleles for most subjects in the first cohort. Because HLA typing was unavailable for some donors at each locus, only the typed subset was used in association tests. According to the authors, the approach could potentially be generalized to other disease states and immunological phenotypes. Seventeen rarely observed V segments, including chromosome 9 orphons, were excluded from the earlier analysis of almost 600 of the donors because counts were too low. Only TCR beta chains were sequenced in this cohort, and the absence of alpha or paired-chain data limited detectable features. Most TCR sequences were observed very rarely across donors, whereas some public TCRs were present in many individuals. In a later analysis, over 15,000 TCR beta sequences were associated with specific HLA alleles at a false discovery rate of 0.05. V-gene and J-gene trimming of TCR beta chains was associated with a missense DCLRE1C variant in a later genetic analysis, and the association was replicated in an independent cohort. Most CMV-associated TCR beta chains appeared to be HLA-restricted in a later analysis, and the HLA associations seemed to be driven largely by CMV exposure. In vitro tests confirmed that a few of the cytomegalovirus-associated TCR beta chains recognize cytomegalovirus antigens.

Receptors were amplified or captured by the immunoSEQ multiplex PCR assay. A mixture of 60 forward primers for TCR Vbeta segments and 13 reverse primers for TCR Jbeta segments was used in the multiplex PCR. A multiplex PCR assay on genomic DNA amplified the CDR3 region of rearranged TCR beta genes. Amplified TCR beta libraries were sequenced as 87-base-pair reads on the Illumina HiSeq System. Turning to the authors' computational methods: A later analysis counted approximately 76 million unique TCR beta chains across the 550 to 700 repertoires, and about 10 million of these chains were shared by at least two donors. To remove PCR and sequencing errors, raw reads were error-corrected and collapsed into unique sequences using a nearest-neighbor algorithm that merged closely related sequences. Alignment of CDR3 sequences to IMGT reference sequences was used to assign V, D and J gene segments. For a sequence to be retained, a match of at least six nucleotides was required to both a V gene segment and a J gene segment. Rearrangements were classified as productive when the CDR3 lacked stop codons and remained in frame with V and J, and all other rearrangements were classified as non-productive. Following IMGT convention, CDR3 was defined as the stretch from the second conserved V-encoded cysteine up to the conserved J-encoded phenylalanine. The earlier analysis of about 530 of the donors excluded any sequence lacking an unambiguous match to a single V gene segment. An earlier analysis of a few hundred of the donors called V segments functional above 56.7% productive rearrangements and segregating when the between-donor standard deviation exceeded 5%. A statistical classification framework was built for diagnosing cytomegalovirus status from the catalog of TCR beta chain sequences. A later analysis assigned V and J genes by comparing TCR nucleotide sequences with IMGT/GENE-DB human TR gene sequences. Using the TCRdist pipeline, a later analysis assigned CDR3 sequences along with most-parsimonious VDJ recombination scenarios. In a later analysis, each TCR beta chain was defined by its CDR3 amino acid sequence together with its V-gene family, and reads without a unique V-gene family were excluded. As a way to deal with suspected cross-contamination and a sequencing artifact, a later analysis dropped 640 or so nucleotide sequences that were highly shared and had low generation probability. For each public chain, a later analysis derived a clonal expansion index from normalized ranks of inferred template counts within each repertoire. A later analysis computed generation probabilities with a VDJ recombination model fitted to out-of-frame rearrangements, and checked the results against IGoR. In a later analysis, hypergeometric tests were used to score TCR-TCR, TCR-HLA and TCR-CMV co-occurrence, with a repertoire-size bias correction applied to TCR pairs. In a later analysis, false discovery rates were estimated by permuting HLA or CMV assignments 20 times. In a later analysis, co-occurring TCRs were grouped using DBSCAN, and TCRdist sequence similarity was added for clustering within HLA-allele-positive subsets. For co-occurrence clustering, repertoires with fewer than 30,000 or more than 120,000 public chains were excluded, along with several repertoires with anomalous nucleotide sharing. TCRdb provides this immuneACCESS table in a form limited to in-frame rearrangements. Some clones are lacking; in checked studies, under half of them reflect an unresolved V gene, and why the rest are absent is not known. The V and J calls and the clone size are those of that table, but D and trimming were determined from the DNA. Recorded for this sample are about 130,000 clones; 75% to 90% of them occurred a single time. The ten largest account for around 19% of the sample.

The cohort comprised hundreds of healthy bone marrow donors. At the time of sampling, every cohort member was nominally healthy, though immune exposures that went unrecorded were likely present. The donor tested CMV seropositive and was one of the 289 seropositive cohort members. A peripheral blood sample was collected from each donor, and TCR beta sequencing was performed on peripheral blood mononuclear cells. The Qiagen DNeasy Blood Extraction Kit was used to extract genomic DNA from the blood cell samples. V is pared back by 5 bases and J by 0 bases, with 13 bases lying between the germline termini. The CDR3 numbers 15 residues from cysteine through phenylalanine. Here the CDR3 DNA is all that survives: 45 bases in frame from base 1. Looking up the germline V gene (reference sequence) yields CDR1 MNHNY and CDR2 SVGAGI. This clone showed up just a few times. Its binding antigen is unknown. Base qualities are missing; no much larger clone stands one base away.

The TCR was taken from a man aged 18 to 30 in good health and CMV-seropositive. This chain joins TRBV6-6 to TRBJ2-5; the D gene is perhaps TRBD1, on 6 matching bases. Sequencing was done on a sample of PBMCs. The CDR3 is CASSRETGYQETQYF. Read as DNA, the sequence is TGTGCCAGCAGTCGTGAGACAGGCTACCAAGAGACCCAGTACTTC.